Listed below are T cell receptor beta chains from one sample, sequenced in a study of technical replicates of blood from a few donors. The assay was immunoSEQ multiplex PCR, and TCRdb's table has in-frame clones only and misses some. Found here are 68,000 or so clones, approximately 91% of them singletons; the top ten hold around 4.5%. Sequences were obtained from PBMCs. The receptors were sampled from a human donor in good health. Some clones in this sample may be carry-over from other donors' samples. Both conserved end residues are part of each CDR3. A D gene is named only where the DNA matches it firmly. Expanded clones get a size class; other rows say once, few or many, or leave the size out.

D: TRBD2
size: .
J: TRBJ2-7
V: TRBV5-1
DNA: TGCGCCAGCAGCTTGGGGACTAGCGGCACCTACGAGCAGTACTTC
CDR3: CASSLGTSGTYEQYF

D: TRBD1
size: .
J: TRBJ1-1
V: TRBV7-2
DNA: TGTGCCAGCAGCCTACAGGGGCCGAACACTGAAGCTTTCTTT
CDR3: CASSLQGPNTEAFF

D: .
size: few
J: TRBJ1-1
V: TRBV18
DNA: TGTGCCAGCAGACCGTCGGGTGCGGGGGGTGGTACCACTGAAGCTTTCTTT
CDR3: CASRPSGAGGGTTEAFF

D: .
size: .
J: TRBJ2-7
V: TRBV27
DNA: TGTGCCAGCAGTCCCTACAGGGCTGGCTACGAGCAGTACTTC
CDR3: CASSPYRAGYEQYF

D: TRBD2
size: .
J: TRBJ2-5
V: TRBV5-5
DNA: TGTGCCAGCAGCATCGGGACTAGCGTTATCGGAGAGACCCAGTACTTC
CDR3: CASSIGTSVIGETQYF

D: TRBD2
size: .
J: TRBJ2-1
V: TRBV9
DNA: TGTGCCAGCAGCGCCCTCAATAGCGGGGCGTACAATGGGCAGTTCTTC
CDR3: CASSALNSGAYNGQFF

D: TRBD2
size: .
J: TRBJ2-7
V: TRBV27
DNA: TGTGCCAGCAGAGGAGCGGGGATCTACGAGCAGTACTTC
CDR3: CASRGAGIYEQYF

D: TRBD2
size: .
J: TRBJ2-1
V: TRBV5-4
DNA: TGTGCCAGCAGCTTGAGTCGGCTAGCGGGGTCTAATGAGCAGTTCTTC
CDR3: CASSLSRLAGSNEQFF

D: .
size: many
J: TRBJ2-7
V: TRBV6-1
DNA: TGTGCCACACTTATGGGGCCGTTTGACTACGAGCAGTACTTC
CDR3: CATLMGPFDYEQYF

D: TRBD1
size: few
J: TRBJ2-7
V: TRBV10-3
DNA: TGTGCCAGCCGGGACAGGGGTTCCTACGAGCAGTACTTC
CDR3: CASRDRGSYEQYF

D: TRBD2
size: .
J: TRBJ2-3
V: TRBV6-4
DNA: TGTGCCAGCAGTGACTCGGTAGCGGGAGGGTCAGATACGCAGTATTTT
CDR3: CASSDSVAGGSDTQYF

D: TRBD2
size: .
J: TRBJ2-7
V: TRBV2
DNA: TGTGCCAGCAGCGGACTAGCGGGAGGCGATCTCTACGAGCAGTACTTC
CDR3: CASSGLAGGDLYEQYF

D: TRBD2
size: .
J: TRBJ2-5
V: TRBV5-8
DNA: TGTGCCAGCAGCCCCGGTGGGAGGGATGAGACCCAGTACTTC
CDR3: CASSPGGRDETQYF

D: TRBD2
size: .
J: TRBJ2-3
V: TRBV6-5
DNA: TGTGCCAGCAGTTATCCTAGCGGAAGCACAGATACGCAGTATTTT
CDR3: CASSYPSGSTDTQYF

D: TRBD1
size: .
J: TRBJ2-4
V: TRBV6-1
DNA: TGTGCCAGCAGTGTGACGACAGGGGCTGGCATTCAGTACTTC
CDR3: CASSVTTGAGIQYF

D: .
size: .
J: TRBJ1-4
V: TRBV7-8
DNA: TGTGCCAGCAGCTTAGACCTCGAACGGGGTAGAAGTGAAAAACTGTTTTTT
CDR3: CASSLDLERGRSEKLFF

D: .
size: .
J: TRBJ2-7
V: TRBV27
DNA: TGTGCCAGCAGTTCCCTGAGACAGTGGTACGAGCAGTACTTC
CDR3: CASSSLRQWYEQYF

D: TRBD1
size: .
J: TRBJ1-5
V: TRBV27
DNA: TGTGCCAGCAGGGGACAGGCGAAAGGGCCCCAGCATTTT
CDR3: CASRGQAKGPQHF

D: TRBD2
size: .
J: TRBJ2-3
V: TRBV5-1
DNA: TGCGCCAGCAGCTCGACTAGCGGTGACACAGATACGCAGTATTTT
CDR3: CASSSTSGDTDTQYF

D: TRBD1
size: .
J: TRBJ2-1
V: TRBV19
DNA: TGTGCCAGTAGTATGGGGACAGACAATGAGCAGTTCTTC
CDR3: CASSMGTDNEQFF

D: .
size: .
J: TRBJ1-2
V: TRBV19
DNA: TGTGCCAGTCAAAGGGGCGGCAGCCTTACAGGCTATGGCTACACCTTC
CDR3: CASQRGGSLTGYGYTF

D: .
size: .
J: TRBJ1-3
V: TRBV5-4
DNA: TGTGCCAGGAGAGAGGGAGTAAGTGGAAACACCATATATTTT
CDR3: CARREGVSGNTIYF

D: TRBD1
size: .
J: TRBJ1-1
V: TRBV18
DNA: TGTGCCAGCTCAGTGGACAGGGGAACTGAAGCTTTCTTT
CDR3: CASSVDRGTEAFF

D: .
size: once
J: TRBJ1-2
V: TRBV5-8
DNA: TGTGCCAGCAGCTTGGATCCCCGGTTCTATGGCTACACCTTC
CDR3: CASSLDPRFYGYTF

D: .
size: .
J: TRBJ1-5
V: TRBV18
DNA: TGTGCCAGCTCACCAGGGGAGTACAATCAGCCCCAGCATTTT
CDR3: CASSPGEYNQPQHF

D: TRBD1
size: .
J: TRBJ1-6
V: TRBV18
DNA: TGTGCCAGCTCACCGGGACAGGGAGTGTATTCACCCCTCCACTTT
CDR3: CASSPGQGVYSPLHF